The subject of this entry is one TCR beta chain. The authors' processing: From reference gene primer amplification, estimates of nucleated cell counts were derived. The assay was immunoSEQ multiplex PCR, and TCRdb's table has in-frame clones only and misses some. That table gives V, J and clone size, and the DNA gave D and trimming. The table has 60,000 or so clones, more than 85% seen once. This sample is part of a study of blood T cell repertoires in COVID-19. Looking at the study overall: Acute and convalescent COVID-19 samples came from the United States, Italy and Spain. In each case, the material was cDNA or gDNA derived from T cells, B-cell-depleted T cells, or PBMCs.

J was trimmed by 3 bases and V by 6 bases; bases with no gene match: 7. Germline CDR1 is MNHEY and CDR2 is SMNVEV (reference sequence). CDR3 size: 15 residues. This chain links TRBV27 with TRBJ1-1; 10 positions match TRBD1. Sequencing input: peripheral blood. The TCR was taken from a woman between 65 and 79 years old with active COVID-19. Here the CDR3 DNA reads TGTGCCAGCAGCCTTTTGGGACAGGGGTACACTGAAGCTTTCTTT. Translating it yields CASSLLGQGYTEAFF.